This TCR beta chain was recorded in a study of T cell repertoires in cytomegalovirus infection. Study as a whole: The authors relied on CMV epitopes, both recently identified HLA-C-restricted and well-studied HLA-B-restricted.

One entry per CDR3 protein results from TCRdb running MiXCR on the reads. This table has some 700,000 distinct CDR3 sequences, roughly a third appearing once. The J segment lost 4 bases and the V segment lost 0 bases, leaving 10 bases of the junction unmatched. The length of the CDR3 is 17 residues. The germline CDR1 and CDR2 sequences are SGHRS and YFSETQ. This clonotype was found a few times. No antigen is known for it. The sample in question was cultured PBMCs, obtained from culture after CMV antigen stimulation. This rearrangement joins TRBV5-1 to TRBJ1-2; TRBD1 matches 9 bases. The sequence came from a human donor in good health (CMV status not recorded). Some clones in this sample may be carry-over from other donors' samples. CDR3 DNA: TGCGCCAGCAGCTTGGAAACAGGGGGCGCTTGGGGCTATGGCTACACCTTC. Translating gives CASSLETGGAWGYGYTF.